One and the same sample provided the 26 T cell receptor beta chains below, sequenced in a study of T cell repertoires in aging, cancer and after chemotherapy (dated by TCRdb to the late 2010s). TCRdb shows the sequencer as Illumina MiSeq. Using a mixed TRB-A/B primer pool, multiplex touch-down PCR amplified rearranged TRB sequences covering the V, D and J segments. TCRdb reanalyzed the raw reads on its own, using fastp at Q25 for trimming and MiXCR for clone calling, and kept in-frame beta chains. Each CDR3 protein gets just one entry, which takes the most common genes and DNA from the rows behind it. The sample profile shows roughly 18,000 distinct CDR3 sequences; around 38% of them were found once. Under 20% of the sample lies in the top ten. TCR beta rearrangements were amplified from genomic DNA isolated from peripheral blood, not from sorted cells or RNA. Sequences were obtained from blood. These receptors all stem from a human donor with a solid tumor.

This clonotype was seen a handful of times. V and J are TRBV19 and TRBJ1-5; 7 bases agree with TRBD1. The CDR3 extends over 17 amino acids. The V and J ends lost 3 bases and 2 bases, in that order; junction bases with no gene match: 10. In germline, CDR1 is LNHDA, CDR2 SQIVND (reference sequence). This CDR3 is CASSINRGRLGNQPQHF. The CDR3, as DNA: TGTGCCAGTAGTATCAACAGGGGAAGATTGGGCAATCAGCCCCAGCATTTT.

The V gene is TRBV7-9, the J gene TRBJ2-6; D not certain. V was shortened by 3 bases and J by 0 bases, with 3 bases between the two germline ends. Germline assignment: CDR1 SEHNR and CDR2 FQNEAQ (reference sequence). The CDR3 has 14 residues. The CDR3, as DNA: TGTGCCAGCAGCTTGGACTCTGGGGCCAACGTCCTGACTTTC. Encoded protein: CASSLDSGANVLTF.

The rearrangement joins TRBV14 to TRBJ1-6; no clear D gene. Looked up from germline, CDR1 is SGHDN and CDR2 is FVKESK. V dropped 4 bases and J dropped 10 bases, with 5 bases sitting between them. The CDR3 runs 11 residues. CDR3 coding DNA: TGTGCCAGCAGCCTGGGGTCACCCCTCCACTTT. This codes for CASSLGSPLHF.

The rearrangement links TRBV6-2 or TRBV6-3 to TRBJ1-4, with 9 bases fitting TRBD1. V lost 6 bases to trimming and J lost 7 bases; unmatched junction nucleotides: 6. The CDR3 spans 14 residues. Germline CDR1 and CDR2: MNHEY and SVGEGT. The CDR3 nucleotides read TGTGCCAGCAGCGACGGGACAGGGCCTGAAAAACTGTTTTTT. It codes for CASSDGTGPEKLFF.

CDR3 in DNA: TGTGCCAGCAGTGTGACAGCAACTTTACTTTCACCCCTCCACTTT. Its protein product is CASSVTATLLSPLHF. V gene TRBV25-1 combines with J gene TRBJ1-6, with a tentative D call TRBD1 (5 bases). CDR3 length: 15 residues. Trimming removed 4 bases from V and 9 bases from J, with 16 bases in between. In germline, CDR1 is MGHDK, CDR2 SYGVNS.

In its sample, this clonotype was seen a few times. The chain has TRBV5-4 and TRBJ2-3, with 7 positions matching TRBD2. This CDR3 has 16 amino acids. V lost 9 bases, J lost 4 bases, and 17 bases stayed unmatched. Germline V gene sequence: CDR1 SGHNT, CDR2 YYREEE (reference sequence). The CDR3 DNA reads TGTGCCATCGTCACCCCGGGGGGAGGAAGCCCAGATACGCAGTATTTT. Encoded protein: CAIVTPGGGSPDTQYF. The full variable domain, in which reference TRBV5-4 and TRBJ2-3 provide the parts outside the CDR3, is ETGVTQSPTHLIKTRGQQVTLRCSSQSGHNTVSWYQQALGQGPQFIFQYYREEENGRGNFPPRFSGLQFPNYSSELNVNALELDDSALYLCAIVTPGGGSPDTQYFGPGTRLTVL.

Relative to its sample, this clonotype is medium-sized (0.01 to 0.1%). J is TRBJ2-2 and V is TRBV5-5; D remains unclear. CDR3 length: 13 residues. V lost 3 bases to trimming and J lost 6 bases, with 9 bases between them. The germline CDR1 and CDR2 sequences are SGHKS and YYEKEE (reference sequence). CDR3: CASSWKPSGELFF. The CDR3 DNA reads TGTGCCAGCAGCTGGAAACCATCCGGGGAGCTGTTTTTT. The entire variable domain, with the rest obtained from reference TRBV5-5 and TRBJ2-2, is as follows: DAGVTQSPTHLIKTRGQQVTLRCSPISGHKSVSWYQQVLGQGPQFIFQYYEKEERGRGNFPDRFSARQFPNYSSELNVNALLLGDSALYLCASSWKPSGELFFGEGSRLTVL.

In its sample, this clonotype was seen a few times. The chain links TRBV6-5 to TRBJ2-1; 12 bases agree with TRBD2. CDR1 and CDR2 (germline): MNHEY, SVGAGI. The CDR3 runs to 17 residues. V gave up 7 bases and J gave up 5 bases; unmatched junction bases: 12. CDR3 loop: CASKGLAGGDMNNEQFF. In nucleotides, the CDR3 is TGTGCCAGCAAGGGGCTAGCGGGAGGGGATATGAACAATGAGCAGTTCTTC.

In its sample, this clonotype is medium-sized. CDR3 region: CASSVLSGGADTQYF. The CDR3 nucleotides are TGTGCCAGCAGTGTTCTTAGCGGGGGGGCAGATACGCAGTATTTT. The chain uses TRBV6-1 and TRBJ2-3, with 11 bases that match TRBD2. V was pared by 4 bases and J by 4 bases, with 4 bases of the junction left unmatched. The V gene's germline CDR1 is MNHNS and CDR2 SASEGT. This CDR3 region has 15 residues.

The rearrangement links TRBV19 to TRBJ1-1; the D is unclear. Trimming removed 5 bases from V and 3 bases from J, with 10 bases in between. In germline, CDR1 is LNHDA, CDR2 SQIVND (reference sequence). The CDR3 has 13 residues. The CDR3: CASSLRRDTEAFF. The CDR3, as DNA: TGTGCCAGTAGTCTCAGGCGGGACACTGAAGCTTTCTTT. Filled out from reference TRBV19 and TRBJ1-1, the complete variable domain reads DGGITQSPKYLFRKEGQNVTLSCEQNLNHDAMYWYRQDPGQGLRLIYYSQIVNDFQKGDIAEGYSVSREKKESFPLTVTSAQKNPTAFYLCASSLRRDTEAFFGQGTRLTVV.

In the case of this clonotype: Relative to the germline gene, one junction end is altered; a read error may explain this. The genes are TRBV19 and TRBJ2-1, with 8 bases aligning to TRBD2. This CDR3 spans 13 amino acids. CDR1 and CDR2 from the germline V gene are LNHDA and SQIVND (reference sequence). The CDR3 region has the DNA TGTGCCAGTAGTATTATAGCGGGAAATGAGCACTTCTTC. Translating it yields CASSIIAGNEHFF. Combining the CDR3 with reference TRBV19 and TRBJ2-1 gives the whole variable domain DGGITQSPKYLFRKEGQNVTLSCEQNLNHDAMYWYRQDPGQGLRLIYYSQIVNDFQKGDIAEGYSVSREKKESFPLTVTSAQKNPTAFYLCASSIIAGNEHFFGPGTRLTVL.

This clonotype has a handful of counts. The chain is built from TRBV18 and TRBJ1-4; 9 nucleotides match TRBD1. Germline loops: CDR1 KGHSH, CDR2 LQKENI. This CDR3 contains 14 residues. V was clipped by 6 bases and J by 6 bases; unmatched bases: 5. CDR3: CASSFGTGYEKLFF. The CDR3 region has the DNA TGTGCCAGCTCTTTCGGGACAGGGTATGAAAAACTGTTTTTT.

This clonotype is labeled as medium-sized. The genes are TRBV30 and TRBJ2-2; 10 positions match TRBD1. V gave up 3 bases and J gave up 4 bases; unmatched junction bases: 5. This CDR3 spans 15 amino acids. The germline V gene has CDR1 GTSNPN and CDR2 SVGIG (reference sequence). Here the CDR3 DNA reads TGTGCCTGGAGAGGACAGGGGGAAGTCACCGGGGAGCTGTTTTTT. Translated: CAWRGQGEVTGELFF.

This chain links TRBV6-6 with TRBJ2-3, with TRBD2 identical over 10 bases. V shed 6 bases, J shed 1 base, and the junction held 7 bases outside the gene matches. The CDR3 spans 16 residues. CDR1 MNHNY and CDR2 SVGAGI come from the germline V gene (reference sequence). The CDR3 spells CASSRGLAGGTDTQYF. The CDR3 nucleotides are TGTGCCAGCAGCCGGGGGCTAGCGGGGGGCACAGATACGCAGTATTTT.

There are a few counts of this clonotype. V and J are TRBV12-3 or TRBV12-4 and TRBJ1-4, with 9 bases matching TRBD1. Germline trimming cut 4 bases from V and 3 bases from J; bases unmatched to any gene: 12. This CDR3 has 18 residues. The DNA of the CDR3 is TGTGCCAGCAGTTCCCGGGACAGGGTCCCCCCAGCTAATGAAAAACTGTTTTTT. As protein: CASSSRDRVPPANEKLFF.

The V call is TRBV5-1, the J call TRBJ2-5; 8 bases agree with TRBD1. Germline loops: CDR1 SGHRS, CDR2 YFSETQ. J was trimmed by 5 bases and V by 4 bases; bases with no gene match: 10. The CDR3 extends over 15 amino acids. The DNA of the CDR3 is TGCGCCAGCAGCCCACCCCCGACAGGGGTCGAGACCCAGTACTTC. Its translation is CASSPPPTGVETQYF.

The chain carries TRBV12-3 or TRBV12-4 and TRBJ2-7; D unresolved. V was clipped by 4 bases and J by 4 bases, with 14 bases between them. The CDR3 consists of 14 residues. The chain's CDR3 is CASSSTHPPYEQYF. CDR3 nucleotides: TGTGCCAGCAGTTCGACACACCCGCCTTACGAGCAGTACTTC.

The V call is TRBV12-3 or TRBV12-4, the J call TRBJ2-1; D possibly corresponds to TRBD1 (5 bases). Trimming removed 3 bases from V and 7 bases from J, with 10 bases in between. CDR3 length: 13 amino acids. The CDR3 protein is CASSFRVENEQFF. The CDR3 DNA is TGTGCCAGCAGTTTCAGGGTTGAGAATGAGCAGTTCTTC.

This clonotype was seen more than once but under ten times. V gene TRBV6-2 or TRBV6-3 combines with J gene TRBJ1-6; D gene unclear. The CDR3 runs 14 residues. V dropped 8 bases and J dropped 9 bases, with 17 bases sitting between them. CDR1 and CDR2 (germline): MNHEY, SVGEGT. CDR3 sequence: CASVRGQHGSPLHF. The CDR3 coding sequence is TGTGCCAGCGTACGAGGGCAGCACGGTTCACCCCTCCACTTT.

This rearrangement joins TRBV19 to TRBJ1-2; maybe TRBD1 (6 bases). Germline CDR1 LNHDA, CDR2 SQIVND (reference sequence). This CDR3 region has 15 residues. Trimming cost V 4 bases and J 0 bases, with 12 bases left between them. The CDR3 DNA follows: TGTGCCAGTAGTACCGGCAGGGGCACTAACTATGGCTACACCTTC. This codes for CASSTGRGTNYGYTF.

This clonotype was picked up a small number of times. The rearrangement uses TRBV6-5 and TRBJ1-1; D possibly corresponds to TRBD1 (5 bases). This CDR3 has 14 amino acids. Deletions cut 6 bases from V and 7 bases from J, with 18 bases between. Germline V gene data show CDR1 as MNHEY and CDR2 as SVGAGI. This CDR3 is CASSLGGGRGEAFF. The DNA for the CDR3 is TGTGCCAGCAGCCTCGGGGGAGGGAGGGGTGAAGCTTTCTTT.

The chain has TRBV6-4 and TRBJ1-1; tentatively, D is TRBD1 (5 bases). Trimming took 3 bases from V and 4 from J, leaving 12 bases between them. The germline CDR1 and CDR2 sequences are MRHNA and SNTAGT. The CDR3 spans 14 residues. CDR3 sequence reads: CASSESGWATEAFF. CDR3 in DNA: TGTGCCAGCAGTGAGTCAGGGTGGGCCACTGAAGCTTTCTTT.

This clonotype is medium-sized by share. The chain uses TRBV19 and TRBJ2-3, with D possibly TRBD1 on 6 matching bases. The CDR3 is 15 amino acids. Trimming removed 0 bases at V and 5 bases at J, with 12 bases between. In germline, CDR1 is LNHDA, CDR2 SQIVND (reference sequence). This CDR3 reads CASSIEQGGRDTQYF. Written as DNA, the CDR3 is TGTGCCAGTAGTATAGAACAGGGTGGGAGAGATACGCAGTATTTT.

The V call is TRBV19, the J call TRBJ2-1; 9 nucleotides align to TRBD1. V was clipped by 3 bases and J by 6 bases; unmatched bases: 9. The CDR3 runs to 16 residues. The germline CDR1 and CDR2 sequences are LNHDA and SQIVND (reference sequence). The CDR3, as DNA: TGTGCCAGTAGTATTCGGGGGACAGGGTCTTCCAATGAGCAGTTCTTC. This codes for CASSIRGTGSSNEQFF. The complete variable domain, with remaining parts taken from reference TRBV19 and TRBJ2-1, reads DGGITQSPKYLFRKEGQNVTLSCEQNLNHDAMYWYRQDPGQGLRLIYYSQIVNDFQKGDIAEGYSVSREKKESFPLTVTSAQKNPTAFYLCASSIRGTGSSNEQFFGPGTRLTVL.

This chain uses TRBV19 with TRBJ1-1; a possible D gene is TRBD1 (5 bases). This CDR3 comprises 16 residues. CDR1 and CDR2 (germline): LNHDA, SQIVND (reference sequence). Trimming removed 5 bases at V and 4 bases at J, with 20 bases between. The CDR3 reads CASSSGRGGRVTEAFF. CDR3 sequence (DNA): TGTGCCAGTAGTTCCGGTAGGGGCGGCCGGGTCACTGAAGCTTTCTTT.

This clonotype was detected a few times. The V call is TRBV5-1, the J call TRBJ2-2, with D perhaps TRBD1 (5 bases). Germline V gene lookup returns CDR1 SGHRS and CDR2 YFSETQ. The CDR3 runs 14 residues. V was cut by 0 bases and J by 6 bases, with 9 bases left in between. CDR3: CASSLGQGAGELFF. In nucleotides, the CDR3 is TGCGCCAGCAGCTTGGGCCAGGGTGCCGGGGAGCTGTTTTTT.